This TCR beta chain was sequenced in a study of blood T cell repertoires in COVID-19. CDR3 length equals 16 residues. V gave up 5 bases and J gave up 8 bases, with 24 bases separating them. Germline CDR1 reads SGHVS; CDR2 reads FQNEAQ. The repertoire was sequenced with immunoSEQ multiplex PCR; TCRdb's copy has only in-frame clones and lacks some. The sample shows nearly 350,000 clones, around 82% of them seen only once. This chain joins TRBV7-8 and TRBJ1-2, with D maybe TRBD1 (5 bases). The sample was peripheral blood. The sequence was collected from a young man with active or convalescent COVID-19. CDR3 DNA sequence: TGTGCCAGCAGCCAAGAGGCACTCTTCTTAAGGGGAGGCTACACCTTC. Its protein is CASSQEALFLRGGYTF.